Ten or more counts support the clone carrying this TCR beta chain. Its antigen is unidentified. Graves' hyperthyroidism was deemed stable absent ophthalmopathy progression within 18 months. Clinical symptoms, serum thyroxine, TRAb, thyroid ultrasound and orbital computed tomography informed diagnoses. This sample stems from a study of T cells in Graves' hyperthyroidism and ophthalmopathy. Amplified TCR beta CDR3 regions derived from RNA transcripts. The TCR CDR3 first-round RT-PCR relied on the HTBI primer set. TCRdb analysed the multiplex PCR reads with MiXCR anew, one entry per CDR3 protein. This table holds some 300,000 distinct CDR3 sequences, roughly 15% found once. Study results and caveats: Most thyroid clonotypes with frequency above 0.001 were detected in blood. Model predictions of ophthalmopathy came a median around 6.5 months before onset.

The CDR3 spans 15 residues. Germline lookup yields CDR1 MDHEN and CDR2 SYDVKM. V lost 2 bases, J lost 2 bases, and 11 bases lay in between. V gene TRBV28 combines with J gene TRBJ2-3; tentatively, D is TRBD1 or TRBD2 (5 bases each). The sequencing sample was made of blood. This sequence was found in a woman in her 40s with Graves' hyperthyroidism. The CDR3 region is CASSLGGGNTDTQYF. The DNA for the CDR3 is TGTGCCAGCAGTTTAGGTGGGGGTAACACAGATACGCAGTATTTT.